The rows below give T cell receptor beta chains drawn from one sample of a study of blood T cell repertoires in COVID-19. Assay used: immunoSEQ multiplex PCR; TCRdb lists only in-frame clones, some missing. The data hold about 120,000 clones, with more than 75% observed a single time. Sequencing was carried out using peripheral blood. Source of these receptors: a man aged 55 to 70 with acute or convalescent COVID-19. Both conserved end residues are part of each CDR3. The D gene is left open where the match is weak. Rows give clone size only sometimes, using once, few, many, or a class for an expanded clone.

V gene	J gene	clone size	D gene	CDR3 DNA	CDR3 protein
TRBV5-8	TRBJ2-1	NA	TRBD1	TGTGCCAGCAGCCGCGGGACAGGGGATCACTATGAGCAGTTCTTC	CASSRGTGDHYEQFF
TRBV7-6	TRBJ2-3	NA	TRBD2	TGTGCCAGCAGCTTAGTCGGACTAGCGGGATCAGATACGCAGTATTTT	CASSLVGLAGSDTQYF
TRBV7-9	TRBJ2-5	NA	NA	TGTGCCAGCAGCTTCCAACGGGGGGAGACCCAGTACTTC	CASSFQRGETQYF
TRBV11-2	TRBJ2-1	NA	TRBD2	TGTGCCAGCAGCTTAGGACCTAGCGGGTTTAGCTCCTACAATGAGCAGTTCTTC	CASSLGPSGFSSYNEQFF
TRBV10-3	TRBJ2-7	NA	TRBD2	TGTGCCATCAGTGACCTGACTAGCGGGAAGGGCTACGAGCAGTACTTC	CAISDLTSGKGYEQYF
TRBV5-8	TRBJ2-3	NA	NA	TGTGCCAGCAGATCCAGGGGGGGCACAGATACGCAGTATTTT	CASRSRGGTDTQYF
TRBV13	TRBJ2-7	NA	TRBD2	TGTGCCAGCAGTCAACTAGCGGGAGGTATGAACGAGCAGTACTTC	CASSQLAGGMNEQYF
TRBV4-3	TRBJ1-1	few	TRBD1	TGCGCCAGCAGCCCCTCTGGGACAGGGGCTATAGGAACGAACACTGAAGCTTTCTTT	CASSPSGTGAIGTNTEAFF
TRBV27	TRBJ2-7	NA	NA	TGTGCCAGCAGTCCGGGTCCCCTCTACGAGCAGTACTTC	CASSPGPLYEQYF
TRBV28	TRBJ2-5	NA	NA	TGTGCCAGCAGTTCCCAGGCAGGCGGGAAAGAGACCCAGTACTTC	CASSSQAGGKETQYF
TRBV7-2	TRBJ1-5	few	NA	TGTGCCAGCAGCTTAGTGGGGGGGCATAGCAATCAGCCCCAGCATTTT	CASSLVGGHSNQPQHF
TRBV4-3	TRBJ2-2	NA	TRBD1	TGCGCCAGCAGCCAGTCAGACAGGGCGGCGAACACCGGGGAGCTGTTTTTT	CASSQSDRAANTGELFF
TRBV5-4	TRBJ2-5	NA	TRBD1	TGTGCCAGCAGCCAACAGGGGGCAGGAGAGACCCAGTACTTC	CASSQQGAGETQYF
TRBV7-8	TRBJ2-2	NA	TRBD2	TGTGCCAGCAGCTTCAGACTAGCGGGCCACGCCGGGGAGCTGTTTTTT	CASSFRLAGHAGELFF
TRBV7-2	TRBJ2-4	NA	NA	TGTGCCAGCAGCCCTCCGGGAATCGCCGGCAACATTCAGTACTTC	CASSPPGIAGNIQYF
TRBV7-3	TRBJ1-4	few	TRBD1	TGTGCCAGCAGCGCCGGACAGGGACCGCGGACTAATGAAAAACTGTTTTTT	CASSAGQGPRTNEKLFF
TRBV6-5	TRBJ1-4	NA	NA	TGTGCCAGCAGTTATAGGGGAACAGTCATCGAAAAACTGTTTTTT	CASSYRGTVIEKLFF
TRBV10-3	TRBJ1-3	NA	NA	TGTGCCATCAGTGAGTCGTGGCCCTCTGGAAACACCATATATTTT	CAISESWPSGNTIYF
TRBV28	TRBJ2-1	NA	TRBD1	TGTGCCAGCCTCGGACAGGACCCCTACAATGAGCAGTTCTTC	CASLGQDPYNEQFF
TRBV6-5	TRBJ2-7	NA	NA	TGTGCCAGCACCCCCTCTCTCGGGTTCTCCTACGAGCAGTACTTC	CASTPSLGFSYEQYF
TRBV27	TRBJ1-3	NA	TRBD1	TGTGCCAGCAGTTTATCGGGGACAGGGGTGGTCGGCTCTGGAAACACCATATATTTT	CASSLSGTGVVGSGNTIYF
TRBV20-1	TRBJ2-1	NA	NA	TGCAGTGCTAGTCAGGGTTATGAGCAGTTCTTC	CSASQGYEQFF
TRBV4-3	TRBJ2-1	few	TRBD2	TGCGCCAGCAGCCAAGAGGGAGGACTAGCGGGAGTAGATGAGCAGTTCTTC	CASSQEGGLAGVDEQFF
TRBV6-5	TRBJ2-5	NA	TRBD2	TGTGCCAGCAGTTTGGCGGGAGCCCCAGAGACCCAGTACTTC	CASSLAGAPETQYF
TRBV4-3	TRBJ2-7	NA	TRBD1	TGCGCCAGCAGCCAAGATCCCGGACAGGGACGCGAGCAGTACTTC	CASSQDPGQGREQYF
TRBV10-3	TRBJ2-3	NA	NA	TGTGCCATCAGCCCAAGCGGCTCCACAGATACGCAGTATTTT	CAISPSGSTDTQYF
TRBV7-2	TRBJ2-1	NA	NA	TGTGCCAGCAGCTTCCTAGCTTCCAATGAGCAGTTCTTC	CASSFLASNEQFF
TRBV7-2	TRBJ1-3	NA	NA	TGTGCCAGCAGCTTAGCGGCGGGACTCGACTCTGGAAACACCATATATTTT	CASSLAAGLDSGNTIYF
TRBV30	TRBJ2-1	once	TRBD1	TGTGCCTGGAGTGTAGGACAGGCCTACAATGAGCAGTTCTTC	CAWSVGQAYNEQFF
TRBV7-9	TRBJ1-1	NA	TRBD1	TGTGCCAGCAGCCACAGGGGGACCGACACTGAAGCTTTCTTT	CASSHRGTDTEAFF
TRBV28	TRBJ2-3	NA	NA	TGTGCCAGCAGGGGCTGGGCCACAGATACGCAGTATTTT	CASRGWATDTQYF
TRBV3-1/TRBV3-2	TRBJ1-2	NA	NA	TGTGCCAGCAGCCAAGCCCAGGTCGGTGGCTACACCTTC	CASSQAQVGGYTF
TRBV3-1/TRBV3-2	TRBJ2-7	NA	NA	TGTGCCAGCAGCCCCCGGGGAGGAGCGTATGACGAGCAGTACTTC	CASSPRGGAYDEQYF
TRBV7-2	TRBJ2-1	NA	TRBD1	TGTGCCAGCAGCTTAGGACAGGGATCCTACAATGAGCAGTTCTTC	CASSLGQGSYNEQFF
TRBV10-3	TRBJ2-1	NA	NA	TGTGCCATCAGGAGCGGAGGAGGCTACAATGAGCAGTTCTTC	CAIRSGGGYNEQFF
TRBV28	TRBJ2-1	NA	TRBD2	TGTGCCACCCCGGGACTAGCGGGAGTGTGGGGATACAATGAGCAGTTCTTC	CATPGLAGVWGYNEQFF
TRBV29-1	TRBJ2-1	NA	NA	TGCAGCGGGGGGCTAGCTGATGAGCAGTTCTTC	CSGGLADEQFF
TRBV5-6	TRBJ2-7	NA	NA	TGTGCCAGCAGCTTTGACACTGCCTCCTACGAGCAGTACTTC	CASSFDTASYEQYF
TRBV5-1	TRBJ2-1	NA	TRBD1	TGCGCCAGCAGCCGAACTGCCGGACAGGGGCCTAATGAGCAGTTCTTC	CASSRTAGQGPNEQFF
TRBV27	TRBJ2-7	NA	NA	TGTGCCAGCAGTTATACTCCTACGAAAGAGCAGTACTTC	CASSYTPTKEQYF
TRBV4-3	TRBJ2-4	few	TRBD1	TGCGCCAGCAGCCTTCTAGCCGGGACAGGGGGGGACATTCAGTACTTC	CASSLLAGTGGDIQYF
TRBV5-6	TRBJ2-7	NA	TRBD1	TGTGCCAGCAGGGAAGGGACAGGGGGCTTCTACGAGCAGTACTTC	CASREGTGGFYEQYF
TRBV6-5	TRBJ2-7	NA	NA	TGTGCCAGCAGGCGCGGGCACGAGCAGTACTTC	CASRRGHEQYF